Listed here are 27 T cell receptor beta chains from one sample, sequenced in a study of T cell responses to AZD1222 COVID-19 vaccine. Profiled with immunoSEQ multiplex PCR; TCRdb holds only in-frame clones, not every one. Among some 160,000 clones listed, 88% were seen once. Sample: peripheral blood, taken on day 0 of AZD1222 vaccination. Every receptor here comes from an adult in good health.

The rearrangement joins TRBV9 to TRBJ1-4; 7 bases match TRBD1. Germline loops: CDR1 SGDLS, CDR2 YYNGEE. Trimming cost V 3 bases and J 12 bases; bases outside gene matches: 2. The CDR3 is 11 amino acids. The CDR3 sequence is CASSAGTELFF. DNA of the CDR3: TGTGCCAGCAGCGCTGGGACAGAACTGTTTTTT.

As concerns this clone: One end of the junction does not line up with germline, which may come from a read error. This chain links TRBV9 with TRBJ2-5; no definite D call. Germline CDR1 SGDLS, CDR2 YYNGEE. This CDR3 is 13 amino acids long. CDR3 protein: CANSVGVGETQYF. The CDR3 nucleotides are TGTGCCAACAGCGTTGGGGTGGGGGAGACCCAGTACTTC.

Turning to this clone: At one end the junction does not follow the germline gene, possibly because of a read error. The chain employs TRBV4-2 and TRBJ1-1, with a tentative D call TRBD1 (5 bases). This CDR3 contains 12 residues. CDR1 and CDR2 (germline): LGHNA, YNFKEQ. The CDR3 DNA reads TGTGCCAGCAGCCCGAGCGGGGCTGACGCTTTCTTT. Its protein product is CASSPSGADAFF.

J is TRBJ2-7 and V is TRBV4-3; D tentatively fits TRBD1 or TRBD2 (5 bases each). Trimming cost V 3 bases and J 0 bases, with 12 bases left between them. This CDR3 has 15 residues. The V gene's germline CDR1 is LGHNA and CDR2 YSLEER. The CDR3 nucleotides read TGCGCCAGCAGCCAGGGACGGGTTCCCTCCTACGAGCAGTACTTC. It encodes CASSQGRVPSYEQYF.

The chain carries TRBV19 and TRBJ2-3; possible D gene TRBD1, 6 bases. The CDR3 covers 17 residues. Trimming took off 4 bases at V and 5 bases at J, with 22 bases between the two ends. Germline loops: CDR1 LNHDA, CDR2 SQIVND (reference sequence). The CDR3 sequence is CASSTEGVRWEGDTQYF. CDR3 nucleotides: TGTGCCAGTAGTACAGAGGGGGTCCGTTGGGAAGGAGATACGCAGTATTTT. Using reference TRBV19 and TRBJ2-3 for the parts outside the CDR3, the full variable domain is DGGITQSPKYLFRKEGQNVTLSCEQNLNHDAMYWYRQDPGQGLRLIYYSQIVNDFQKGDIAEGYSVSREKKESFPLTVTSAQKNPTAFYLCASSTEGVRWEGDTQYFGPGTRLTVL.

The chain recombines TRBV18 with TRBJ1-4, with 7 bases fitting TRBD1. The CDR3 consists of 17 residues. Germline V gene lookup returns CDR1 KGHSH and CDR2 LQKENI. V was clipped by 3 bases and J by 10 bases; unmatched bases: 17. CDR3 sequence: CASSPGTVNLRRGKLFF. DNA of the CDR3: TGTGCCAGCTCACCCGGGACAGTTAACCTCCGCCGAGGAAAACTGTTTTTT.

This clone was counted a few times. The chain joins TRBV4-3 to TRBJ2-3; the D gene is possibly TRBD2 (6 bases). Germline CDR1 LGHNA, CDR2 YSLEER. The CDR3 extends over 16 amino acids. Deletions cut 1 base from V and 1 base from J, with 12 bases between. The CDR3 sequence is CASSQGRLEGTDTQYF. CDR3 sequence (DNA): TGCGCCAGCAGCCAAGGACGACTAGAAGGCACAGATACGCAGTATTTT.

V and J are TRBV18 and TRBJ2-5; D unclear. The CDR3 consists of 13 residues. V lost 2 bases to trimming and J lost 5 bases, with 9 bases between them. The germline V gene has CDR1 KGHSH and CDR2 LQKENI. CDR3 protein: CASSPKGSETQYF. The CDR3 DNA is TGTGCCAGCTCACCAAAAGGTAGCGAGACCCAGTACTTC. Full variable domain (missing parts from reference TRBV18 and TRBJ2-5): NAGVMQNPRHLVRRRGQEARLRCSPMKGHSHVYWYRQLPEEGLKFMVYLQKENIIDESGMPKERFSAEFPKEGPSILRIQQVVRGDSAAYFCASSPKGSETQYFGPGTRLLVL.

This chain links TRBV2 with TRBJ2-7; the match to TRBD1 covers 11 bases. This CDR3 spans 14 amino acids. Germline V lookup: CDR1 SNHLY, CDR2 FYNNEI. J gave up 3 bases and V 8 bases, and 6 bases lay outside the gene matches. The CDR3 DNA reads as TGTGCCAGCGGCCGGGACAGGGGGGACTACGAGCAGTACTTC. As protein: CASGRDRGDYEQYF.

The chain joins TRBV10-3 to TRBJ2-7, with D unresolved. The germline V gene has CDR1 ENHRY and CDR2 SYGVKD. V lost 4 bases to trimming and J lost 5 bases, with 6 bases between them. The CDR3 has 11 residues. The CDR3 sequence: CAISAGNEQYF. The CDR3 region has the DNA TGTGCCATCAGTGCTGGGAACGAGCAGTACTTC.

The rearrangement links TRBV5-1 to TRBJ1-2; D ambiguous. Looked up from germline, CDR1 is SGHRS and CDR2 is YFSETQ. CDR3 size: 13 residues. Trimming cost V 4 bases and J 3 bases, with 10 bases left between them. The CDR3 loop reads CASSPQTDYGYTF. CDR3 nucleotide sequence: TGCGCCAGCAGCCCCCAGACGGACTATGGCTACACCTTC.

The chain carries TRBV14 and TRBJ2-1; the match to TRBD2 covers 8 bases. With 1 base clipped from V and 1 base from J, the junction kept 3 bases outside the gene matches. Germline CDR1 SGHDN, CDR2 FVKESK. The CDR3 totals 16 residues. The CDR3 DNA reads TGTGCCAGCAGCCAAGTCGCGGGGGGATCCTACAATGAGCAGTTCTTC. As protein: CASSQVAGGSYNEQFF.

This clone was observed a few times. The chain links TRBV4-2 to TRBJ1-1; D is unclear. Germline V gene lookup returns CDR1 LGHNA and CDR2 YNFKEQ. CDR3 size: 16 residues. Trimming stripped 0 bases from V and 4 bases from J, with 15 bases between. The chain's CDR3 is CASSQDHGVGITEAFF. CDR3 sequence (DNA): TGTGCCAGCAGCCAAGATCACGGGGTGGGGATCACTGAAGCTTTCTTT.

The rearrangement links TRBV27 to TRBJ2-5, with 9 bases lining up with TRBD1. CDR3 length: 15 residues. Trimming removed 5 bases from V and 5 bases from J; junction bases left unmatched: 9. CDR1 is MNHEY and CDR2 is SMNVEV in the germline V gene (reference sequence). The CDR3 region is CASSLDRGDFETQYF. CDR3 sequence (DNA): TGTGCCAGCAGTCTCGACAGGGGGGATTTTGAGACCCAGTACTTC.

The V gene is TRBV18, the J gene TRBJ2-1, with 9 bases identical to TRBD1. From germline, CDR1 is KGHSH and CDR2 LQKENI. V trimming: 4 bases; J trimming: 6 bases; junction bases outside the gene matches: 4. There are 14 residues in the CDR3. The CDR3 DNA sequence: TGTGCCAGCTCACAGGGGGACAGGGCCAATGAGCAGTTCTTC. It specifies CASSQGDRANEQFF.

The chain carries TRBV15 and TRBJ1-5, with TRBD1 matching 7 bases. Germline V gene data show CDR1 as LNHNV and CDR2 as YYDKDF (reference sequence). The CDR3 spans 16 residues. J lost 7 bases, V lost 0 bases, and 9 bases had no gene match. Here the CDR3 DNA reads TGTGCCACCAGCAGAGATCTAGGGGGCGTCCTCCAGCCCCAGCATTTT. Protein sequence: CATSRDLGGVLQPQHF.

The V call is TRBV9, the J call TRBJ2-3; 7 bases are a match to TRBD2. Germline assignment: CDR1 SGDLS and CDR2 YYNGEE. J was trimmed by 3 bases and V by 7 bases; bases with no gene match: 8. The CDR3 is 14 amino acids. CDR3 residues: CASARDYTTDTQYF. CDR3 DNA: TGTGCCAGCGCCCGGGACTACACTACAGATACGCAGTATTTT.

The CDR3 DNA reads as TGTGCCAGCAGCCCCGGGACAGACTACTATGGCTACACCTTC. It codes for CASSPGTDYYGYTF. This chain links TRBV3-1 (or the pseudogene TRBV3-2) with TRBJ1-2, with 7 bases fitting TRBD1. After removal of 4 bases from V and 3 bases from J, the junction contained 5 bases not matched to a gene. Germline V CDR1 and CDR2: LGHDT, YNNKEL (reference sequence). The CDR3 covers 14 residues.

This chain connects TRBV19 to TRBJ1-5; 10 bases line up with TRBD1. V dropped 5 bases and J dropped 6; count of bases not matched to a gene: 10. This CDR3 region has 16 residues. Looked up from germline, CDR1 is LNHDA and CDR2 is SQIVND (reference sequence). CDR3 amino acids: CASSGSRGQGRQPQHF. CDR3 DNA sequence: TGTGCCAGTAGTGGGTCTAGGGGACAGGGGCGTCAGCCCCAGCATTTT.

The CDR3 is CASSDHLRGQGGYTF. The CDR3 bases are TGTGCCAGCAGTGATCATTTGAGGGGACAGGGAGGCTACACCTTC. The chain is built from TRBV25-1 and TRBJ1-2; 9 bases are a match to TRBD1. The CDR3 runs 15 residues. J gave up 8 bases and V 3 bases, and 10 bases lay outside the gene matches. CDR1 MGHDK and CDR2 SYGVNS come from the germline V gene.

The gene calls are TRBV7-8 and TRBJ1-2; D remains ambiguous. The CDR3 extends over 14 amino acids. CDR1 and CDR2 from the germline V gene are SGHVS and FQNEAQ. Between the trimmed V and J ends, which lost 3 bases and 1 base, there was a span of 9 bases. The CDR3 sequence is CASSFRTVNYGYTF. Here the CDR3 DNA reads TGTGCCAGCAGCTTTAGAACTGTTAACTATGGCTACACCTTC. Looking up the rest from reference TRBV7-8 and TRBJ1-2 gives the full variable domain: GAGVSQSPRYKVAKRGQDVALRCDPISGHVSLFWYQQALGQGPEFLTYFQNEAQLDKSGLPSDRFFAERPEGSVSTLKIQRTQQEDSAVYLCASSFRTVNYGYTFGSGTRLTVV.

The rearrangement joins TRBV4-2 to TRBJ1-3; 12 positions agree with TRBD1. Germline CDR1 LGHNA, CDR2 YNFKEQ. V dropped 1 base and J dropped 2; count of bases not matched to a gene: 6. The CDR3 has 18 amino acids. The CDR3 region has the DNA TGTGCCAGCAGCCAAGGGTGGGGACAGGGGGCAGCTGGAAACACCATATATTTT. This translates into CASSQGWGQGAAGNTIYF.

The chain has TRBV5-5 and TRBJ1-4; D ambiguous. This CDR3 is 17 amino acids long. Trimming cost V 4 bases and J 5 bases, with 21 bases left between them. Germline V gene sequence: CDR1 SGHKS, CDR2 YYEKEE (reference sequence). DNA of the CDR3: TGTGCCAGCAGCGCGCCGAGGACGGACGACCTCAATGAAAAACTGTTTTTT. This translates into CASSAPRTDDLNEKLFF.

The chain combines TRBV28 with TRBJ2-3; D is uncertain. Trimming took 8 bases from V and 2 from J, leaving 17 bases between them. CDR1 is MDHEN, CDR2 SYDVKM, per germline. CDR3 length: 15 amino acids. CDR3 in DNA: TGTGCCAGCCGCTTTATGGCCGGCCCCACAGATACGCAGTATTTT. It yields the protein CASRFMAGPTDTQYF.

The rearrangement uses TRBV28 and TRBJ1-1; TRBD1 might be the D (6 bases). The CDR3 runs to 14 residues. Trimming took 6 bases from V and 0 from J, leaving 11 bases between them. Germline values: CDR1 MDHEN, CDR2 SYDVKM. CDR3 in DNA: TGTGCCAGCAGGACAGGAGGCCTGAACACTGAAGCTTTCTTT. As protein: CASRTGGLNTEAFF. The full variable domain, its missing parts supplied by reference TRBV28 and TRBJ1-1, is DVKVTQSSRYLVKRTGEKVFLECVQDMDHENMFWYRQDPGLGLRLIYFSYDVKMKEKGDIPEGYSVSREKKERFSLILESASTNQTSMYLCASRTGGLNTEAFFGQGTRLTVV.

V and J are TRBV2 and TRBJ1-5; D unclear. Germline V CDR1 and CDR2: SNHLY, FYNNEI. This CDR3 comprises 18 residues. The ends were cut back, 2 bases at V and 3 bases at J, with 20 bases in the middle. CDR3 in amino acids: CASSELGRFSYANQPQHF. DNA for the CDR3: TGTGCCAGCAGTGAACTTGGCAGGTTTTCCTATGCCAATCAGCCCCAGCATTTT.

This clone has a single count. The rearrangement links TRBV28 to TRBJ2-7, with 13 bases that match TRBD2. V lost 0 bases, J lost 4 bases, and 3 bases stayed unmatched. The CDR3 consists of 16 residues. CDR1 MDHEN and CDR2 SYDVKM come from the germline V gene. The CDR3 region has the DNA TGTGCCAGCAGTTTATGGGGGACTAGCGGGGCTTACGAGCAGTACTTC. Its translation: CASSLWGTSGAYEQYF.